This T cell receptor (beta chain) was found in a study of T cell responses to AZD1222 COVID-19 vaccine (dated by TCRdb to about 2021). Study-wide context: A total of 233 trial participants underwent TCR sequencing, of whom 207 received two doses of AZD1222 and around 26 received two doses of the MenACWY control vaccine. Trial participants were enrolled by age into subgroups of 18-55, 56-69 and 70-plus years, and around 140, 26 and 57 TCR-sequenced participants, respectively, were included in these subgroups. What the study reported, not specific to this receptor: In the small 56-69-year group, the increase in depth fell short of significance, most likely because of low power. Because no day 14 peak-response samples were available, the repertoires could be characterized only after the peak T cell response. The vaccine-associated CD4 TCRs covered the entire spike protein, and the dominant responses fell in regions 160-218 and 743-854. After two AZD1222 doses, spike-specific TCR breadth and depth were significantly higher than at day 0 and than in MenACWY recipients. Conclusions about previously exposed vaccinees are limited, since just a handful of AZD1222 recipients were seropositive for SARS-CoV-2 at baseline. Participants were mostly white British and included more females than males, and it was suggested by the authors that clonal diversity may have been underestimated. Epitopes outside the regions mutated in the B.1.351 and B.1.1.7 variants were reportedly recognized by nearly half of the unique spike-specific TCRs.

The time point tag for this specimen amounts to: about 28 days (+/-7) after the second vaccine dose. Because spike-specific TCR depth and breadth did not differ between the two schedules, AZD1222 recipients who got a second dose at roughly 4 weeks were pooled with those who got a second dose at roughly 12 weeks. Vaccinee samples came from UK trials COV001 and COV002, including a single-blind randomized controlled phase 2/3 trial of AZD1222 (ChAdOx1 nCoV-19) in healthy adults. For TCRbeta chain sequencing, PBMC samples were collected from trial participants at day 0 and at day 28 after the second dose. The CDR3 regions of human TCRbeta chains were analyzed by immunosequencing. The paper's processing steps were these. Repertoire TCRs were matched against a reference library of SARS-CoV-2-specific TCRs generated with the MIRA antigen-specificity platform. Breadth meant the fraction of unique TCRs that were SARS-CoV-2-associated, whereas depth meant the fraction of total T cells that were SARS-CoV-2-associated. Using the MIRA data, each spike-specific TCR was assigned both to the spike region to which the TCR was reactive and to a CD4 or CD8 class. Log10-transformed breadth and depth values were compared by one-way ANOVA with Sidak's multiple comparisons tests. TCRdb took this table from immuneACCESS and kept in-frame rearrangements with V and J called. Such tables lack part of the clones; where checked against another copy, unresolved V genes explain under half of the gap, and the rest is unexplained. V and J calls and clone size follow that table, whereas D and trimming were derived from the DNA. Recorded for this sample are about 130,000 clones; roughly 91% of them occurred a single time. The ten largest clones capture around 0.99% of the sample.

The V end loses 0 bases and the J end loses 6 bases, and a stretch of 12 bases separates them. The CDR3 spans 15 residues, from the cysteine through the phenylalanine. Of the read, only the CDR3 DNA is kept; its 45 bases are in frame from base 1. The germline V gene supplies CDR1 SGHRS and CDR2 YFSETQ. Comments on this clone: This receptor's antigen is unknown. No per-base quality is available; no much larger clone lies one base away. Other nucleotide sequences in the sample specify the same CDR3.

The sample was peripheral blood, taken 28 days after the second AZD1222 dose. This receptor was taken from an adult who received the AZD1222 COVID-19 vaccine. The chain is made from TRBV5-1 and TRBJ1-4; TRBD1 might be the D gene, on 5 matching bases. The CDR3 protein is CASSLGTGGYEKLFF. The DNA sequence is TGCGCCAGCAGCTTGGGCACGGGGGGATATGAAAAACTGTTTTTT.